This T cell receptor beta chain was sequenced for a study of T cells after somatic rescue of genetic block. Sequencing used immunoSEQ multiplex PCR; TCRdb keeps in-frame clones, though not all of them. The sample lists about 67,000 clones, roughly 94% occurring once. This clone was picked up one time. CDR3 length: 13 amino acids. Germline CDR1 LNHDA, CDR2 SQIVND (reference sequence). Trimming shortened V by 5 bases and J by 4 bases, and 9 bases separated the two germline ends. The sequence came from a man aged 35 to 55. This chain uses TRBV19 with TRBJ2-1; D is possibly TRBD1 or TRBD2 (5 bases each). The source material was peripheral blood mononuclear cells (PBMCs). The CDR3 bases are TGTGCCAGTAGTTCGGGGCCGTACAATGAGCAGTTCTTC. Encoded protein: CASSSGPYNEQFF.